Listed below are T cell receptor beta chains from one sample, sequenced in a study of cytomegalovirus exposure and HLA in healthy donors. Sequencing was performed with immunoSEQ multiplex PCR; in TCRdb, only in-frame clones are kept and a portion is missing. The sample lists 150,000 to 200,000 clones, 80% seen once, with approximately 6.8% in the top ten. Material for sequencing was PBMCs. The receptors were gathered from a male donor in good health and CMV-seropositive. CDR3s include the opening cysteine and the closing phenylalanine or tryptophan. Fields, in order: clone size, V gene, D gene, J gene, CDR3 DNA, CDR3 protein. A D gene is named only where the DNA matches it firmly. Clone size is stated in some rows and not others, as once, few, many or a class when expanded.

clone_size: NA; v_call: TRBV9; d_call: NA; j_call: TRBJ2-3; cdr3_nt: TGTGCCAGCACTCCCTTTGGAGGGGGCAGGACAGATACGCAGTATTTT; cdr3_aa: CASTPFGGGRTDTQYF
clone_size: NA; v_call: TRBV4-3; d_call: TRBD2; j_call: TRBJ2-1; cdr3_nt: TGCGCCAGCAGCCAGGAGGGGCTAGCGGGATCTTATGAGCAGTTCTTC; cdr3_aa: CASSQEGLAGSYEQFF
clone_size: once; v_call: TRBV14; d_call: NA; j_call: TRBJ2-7; cdr3_nt: TGTGCCAGCAGCTCAAACTACGAGCAGTACTTC; cdr3_aa: CASSSNYEQYF
clone_size: NA; v_call: TRBV6-6; d_call: TRBD1; j_call: TRBJ1-6; cdr3_nt: TGTGCCAGCAGGGGACAGAGCTCCTATAATTCACCCCTCCACTTT; cdr3_aa: CASRGQSSYNSPLHF
clone_size: NA; v_call: TRBV28; d_call: NA; j_call: TRBJ2-3; cdr3_nt: TGTGCCAGCAGTTTATCCGGACTGGCTGTTAGGGCGCAGTATTTT; cdr3_aa: CASSLSGLAVRAQYF
clone_size: few; v_call: TRBV5-1; d_call: NA; j_call: TRBJ1-3; cdr3_nt: TGCGCCAGCAGCTTGGGAGACTCTGGAAACACCATATATTTT; cdr3_aa: CASSLGDSGNTIYF
clone_size: NA; v_call: TRBV4-2; d_call: TRBD1; j_call: TRBJ1-2; cdr3_nt: TGTGCCAGCAGCCAGGGACAGGGCGTAGATTATGGCTACACCTTC; cdr3_aa: CASSQGQGVDYGYTF
clone_size: NA; v_call: TRBV5-4; d_call: NA; j_call: TRBJ2-1; cdr3_nt: TGTGCCAGCAGCTCGCGACTCATGAACAATGAGCAGTTCTTC; cdr3_aa: CASSSRLMNNEQFF
clone_size: few; v_call: TRBV28; d_call: TRBD1; j_call: TRBJ2-1; cdr3_nt: TGTGCCAGCAGTTCGGGGGGACAGGGGGCGTTAAATGAGCAGTTCTTC; cdr3_aa: CASSSGGQGALNEQFF
clone_size: NA; v_call: TRBV7-9; d_call: TRBD1; j_call: TRBJ2-5; cdr3_nt: TGTGCCAGCAGCTTAGACAGGGGCGGAGAGACCCAGTACTTC; cdr3_aa: CASSLDRGGETQYF
clone_size: few; v_call: TRBV27; d_call: TRBD1; j_call: TRBJ1-5; cdr3_nt: TGTGCCAGCCCCGGTCGGGACAGGGTTGACAATCAGCCCCAGCATTTT; cdr3_aa: CASPGRDRVDNQPQHF
clone_size: NA; v_call: TRBV4-1; d_call: TRBD2; j_call: TRBJ2-1; cdr3_nt: TGCGCCAGCAGCCAAGGGCTAGCGGGAGTTGATGAGCAGTTCTTC; cdr3_aa: CASSQGLAGVDEQFF
clone_size: few; v_call: TRBV5-1; d_call: TRBD1; j_call: TRBJ1-3; cdr3_nt: TGCGCCAGCAGCTTGGGACAGGGGAGTAACACCATATATTTT; cdr3_aa: CASSLGQGSNTIYF
clone_size: NA; v_call: TRBV23-1; d_call: NA; j_call: TRBJ1-5; cdr3_nt: TGCGCCAGCAGTCAGACTAATCAGCCCCAGCATTTT; cdr3_aa: CASSQTNQPQHF
clone_size: NA; v_call: TRBV5-1; d_call: TRBD1; j_call: TRBJ1-2; cdr3_nt: TGCGCCAGCAGCTTTTGGACAGGGGAACCCGCTGGCTACACCTTC; cdr3_aa: CASSFWTGEPAGYTF
clone_size: NA; v_call: TRBV7-2; d_call: NA; j_call: TRBJ1-5; cdr3_nt: TGTGCCAGCAGCCCCGCGTCGATGGAGCATCAGCCCCAGCATTTT; cdr3_aa: CASSPASMEHQPQHF
clone_size: once; v_call: TRBV5-1; d_call: NA; j_call: TRBJ2-1; cdr3_nt: TGCGCCAGCAGCTTTGTGGGGGTTTCGGGGGTATACAATGAGCAGTTCTTC; cdr3_aa: CASSFVGVSGVYNEQFF
clone_size: NA; v_call: TRBV27; d_call: TRBD2; j_call: TRBJ2-1; cdr3_nt: TGTGCCAGCAGTTTGCAGCGGGGTTACAATGAGCAGTTCTTC; cdr3_aa: CASSLQRGYNEQFF
clone_size: NA; v_call: TRBV4-1; d_call: TRBD1; j_call: TRBJ2-7; cdr3_nt: TGCGCCAGCAGCCAATCCTTGGACAGGGCTCAGGGGGAGCAGTACTTC; cdr3_aa: CASSQSLDRAQGEQYF
clone_size: NA; v_call: TRBV7-9; d_call: TRBD1; j_call: TRBJ2-4; cdr3_nt: TGTGCCAGCAGCTTACAGGGGGCAGTCCACATTCAGTACTTC; cdr3_aa: CASSLQGAVHIQYF
clone_size: NA; v_call: TRBV7-7; d_call: NA; j_call: TRBJ2-3; cdr3_nt: TGTGCTAGCAGCTTCACAGGAGCCAGCACAGATACGCAGTATTTT; cdr3_aa: CASSFTGASTDTQYF
clone_size: NA; v_call: TRBV6-5; d_call: TRBD1; j_call: TRBJ1-6; cdr3_nt: TGTGCCAGCAGACCGGGACAGAATTCACCCCTCCATTTT; cdr3_aa: CASRPGQNSPLHF
clone_size: NA; v_call: TRBV28; d_call: TRBD1; j_call: TRBJ2-3; cdr3_nt: TGTGCCAGCAGTCCTAACGGGGGGGACAGGGGTACTACAGATACGCAGTATTTT; cdr3_aa: CASSPNGGDRGTTDTQYF
clone_size: NA; v_call: TRBV10-3; d_call: NA; j_call: TRBJ1-1; cdr3_nt: TGTGCCATCTGGCCAGGGCTGAACACTGAAGCTTTCTTT; cdr3_aa: CAIWPGLNTEAFF
clone_size: NA; v_call: TRBV6-1; d_call: NA; j_call: TRBJ1-3; cdr3_nt: TGTGCCAGCACCTCCGGGAGCTCTGGAAACACCATATATTTT; cdr3_aa: CASTSGSSGNTIYF
clone_size: NA; v_call: TRBV30; d_call: TRBD2; j_call: TRBJ2-3; cdr3_nt: TGTGCCTGGTCTACTAGCGGGAGCACAGATACGCAGTATTTT; cdr3_aa: CAWSTSGSTDTQYF
clone_size: once; v_call: TRBV9; d_call: NA; j_call: TRBJ2-3; cdr3_nt: TGTGCCAGCAGCTACCCGGGACTGAACACAGATACGCAGTATTTT; cdr3_aa: CASSYPGLNTDTQYF
clone_size: NA; v_call: TRBV6-1; d_call: NA; j_call: TRBJ1-1; cdr3_nt: TGTGCCAGCAGTGAAGTTAATGGACAGCTTTTGAACACTGAAGCTTTCTTT; cdr3_aa: CASSEVNGQLLNTEAFF
clone_size: NA; v_call: TRBV6-6; d_call: TRBD1; j_call: TRBJ2-7; cdr3_nt: TGTGCCAGCGGGTCTGGGGCAGGGGGAAGAAACGAGCAGTACTTC; cdr3_aa: CASGSGAGGRNEQYF